One T cell receptor (beta chain) is described in this entry. The sample is drawn from a study of blood T cell repertoires in COVID-19. Overall study context: T cells, B-cell-depleted T cells, or PBMCs supplied cDNA or gDNA.

V lost 8 bases, J lost 8 bases, and 19 bases lay in between. Germline-derived CDR1 and CDR2 are LNHDA and SQIVND (reference sequence). The CDR3 runs 14 residues. Participants reported their clinical history, and cohort assignment relied on those reports. Per the study methods: By means of reference gene primer amplification, nucleated cell counts were estimated. Clones were read by immunoSEQ multiplex PCR, and TCRdb kept only the in-frame ones, dropping some. D and trimming come from the DNA, and the V and J calls and clone size come from that table. This table holds 400,000 to 500,000 clones, around 87% found once.

V usage is TRBV19 and J usage is TRBJ2-1, with a tentative D call TRBD1 (6 bases). The source material was PBMCs or T cells enriched from blood (not recorded which). This clonotype was sampled from a woman aged 35 to 49 who had recovered from COVID-19. Here the CDR3 DNA reads TGTGCCAGTCGGCTTGGACAGTTGTATGATGAGCAGTTCTTC. It yields the protein CASRLGQLYDEQFF.